Listed here are 30 T cell receptor beta chains from one sample, sequenced in a study of regulatory T cells in long-lasting Graves disease. As to time point: newly diagnosed GD, antithyroid drugs for less than 3 months. Construction of the TCR library relied on RNA isolated from PBMCs. Sequencing libraries for TCR beta were prepared with iRepertoire HTBI primers and Arm-PCR of CDR3 regions. One entry per CDR3 protein, called by TCRdb with MiXCR from the multiplex PCR reads. The data hold 530,000 or so distinct CDR3 sequences, with 13% observed a single time. These data were also reused for a study on T cells in Graves' hyperthyroidism and ophthalmopathy.

The sequencing used peripheral blood mononuclear cells (PBMCs), collected at new diagnosis, from a patient treated with antithyroid drugs. The receptors were sampled from a man aged 30 to 45 with Graves disease.

The CDR3 loop is CASNLALSSGRCEQYF. As DNA, the CDR3 is TGTGCCAGCAATTTGGCACTCTCAAGCGGGAGGTGCGAGCAGTACTTC. The V call is TRBV12-3 or TRBV12-4, the J call TRBJ2-7; 9 bases match TRBD2. With V trimmed by 7 bases and J by 6 bases, 16 bases remained unmatched. There are 16 residues in the CDR3.

A word on this clonotype: This may stem from a read error, because a much larger clone lies one nucleotide away. The chain carries TRBV6-2 or TRBV6-3 and TRBJ1-1; D call uncertain. CDR3 length equals 14 residues. Looked up from germline, CDR1 is MNHEY and CDR2 is SVGEGT. V lost 0 bases and J 6 bases, leaving 11 bases between the germline ends. CDR3 nucleotides: TGTGCCAGCAGTTACTCGTCACCAAACGCTGAAGCTTTCTTT. Amino acid sequence: CASSYSSPNAEAFF.

In the case of this clonotype: One base away lies a much larger clone, so this may be a sequencing read error. As the CDR3 is not closed by the conserved phenylalanine or tryptophan, this likely results from a read error. The J gene is TRBJ2-5, the V gene TRBV6-2 or TRBV6-3; maybe TRBD1 (6 bases). This CDR3 comprises 15 residues. Trimming took off 6 bases at V and 5 bases at J, with 19 bases between the two ends. In germline, CDR1 is MNHEY, CDR2 SVGEGT. The CDR3 nucleotides are TGTGCCAGCAGCACGAGGGGGATGGAGTACGAGACCCAGTACCTC. It codes for CASSTRGMEYETQYL.

This clonotype showed up many times. This rearrangement joins TRBV12-3 or TRBV12-4 to TRBJ2-1; 10 bases map to TRBD2. This CDR3 spans 15 amino acids. V lost 7 bases, J lost 5 bases, and 8 bases stayed unmatched. CDR3 sequence reads: CASTPLAGVNNEQFF. Written as DNA, the CDR3 is TGTGCCAGCACTCCCCTAGCGGGAGTAAACAATGAGCAGTTCTTC.

This clonotype appeared many times. The chain employs TRBV2 and TRBJ2-3, with 13 positions matching TRBD2. Looked up from germline, CDR1 is SNHLY and CDR2 is FYNNEI. J lost 1 base, V lost 6 bases, and 1 base had no gene match. This CDR3 region has 15 residues. As DNA, the CDR3 is TGTGCCAGCAGCGGGACTAGCGGGGGCACAGATACGCAGTATTTT. This gives the protein CASSGTSGGTDTQYF.

In its sample, this clonotype was seen many times. This rearrangement joins TRBV3-1 to TRBJ1-5; unclear D gene. Germline CDR1 reads LGHDT; CDR2 reads YNNKEL (reference sequence). With 4 bases removed from V and 6 bases from J, the gap between germline ends came to 13 bases. CDR3 length equals 14 residues. CDR3 bases: TGTGCCAGCAGCCGTCCCCCCCGGAGTCAGCCCCAGCATTTT. As protein: CASSRPPRSQPQHF.

The chain couples TRBV29-1 to TRBJ2-1; D is unresolved. The CDR3 totals 13 residues. The germline V and J ends were trimmed by 5 bases and 6 bases, with 14 bases remaining between them. Looked up from germline, CDR1 is SQVTM and CDR2 is ANQGSEA. The CDR3 region has the DNA TGCAGCGTTCTCCAATCTATCTCCAATGAGCAGTTCTTC. As protein: CSVLQSISNEQFF.

The rearrangement links TRBV5-1 to TRBJ1-6, with TRBD1 identical over 9 bases. This CDR3 has 20 residues. Germline CDR1 SGHRS, CDR2 YFSETQ. Trimming removed 1 base from V and 5 bases from J; junction bases left unmatched: 16. The CDR3 nucleotides read TGCGCCAGCAGCTTGTTAAGGGACAGGGTGATGAAGGAGGATAATTCACCCCTCCACTTT. Encoded protein: CASSLLRDRVMKEDNSPLHF. The variable domain in full, with the rest retrieved from reference TRBV5-1 and TRBJ1-6, is KAGVTQTPRYLIKTRGQQVTLSCSPISGHRSVSWYQQTPGQGLQFLFEYFSETQRNKGNFPGRFSGRQFSNSRSEMNVSTLELGDSALYLCASSLLRDRVMKEDNSPLHFGNGTRLTVT.

CDR3 DNA sequence: TGTGCCACCAGCAGAGGGGGAAGACGGGATTCACCCCTCCACTTT. It translates to CATSRGGRRDSPLHF. J is TRBJ1-6 and V is TRBV15, with no clear D. CDR1 and CDR2 from the germline V gene are LNHNV and YYDKDF (reference sequence). V shed 1 base and J shed 8 bases, with 12 bases lying between them. CDR3 length: 15 amino acids.

This clonotype was detected ten times or more. The chain carries TRBV11-2 and TRBJ2-7; D call uncertain. The CDR3 length is 14 residues. The V and J ends lost 3 bases and 2 bases respectively, with 11 bases between them. Germline V CDR1 and CDR2: SGHAT, FQNNGV. This chain's CDR3 is CASSFEAPTYEQYF. Written as DNA, the CDR3 is TGTGCCAGCAGCTTCGAAGCGCCGACCTACGAGCAGTACTTC.

This clonotype was detected many times. This chain connects TRBV7-9 to TRBJ1-2; TRBD1 agrees at 7 bases. Germline-derived CDR1 and CDR2 are SEHNR and FQNEAQ (reference sequence). The CDR3 loop spans 13 amino acids. V lost 1 base and J lost 8; bases outside the gene matches: 4. In nucleotides, the CDR3 is TGTGCCAGCAGCTTAGAGACAGGGAGGGGCTACACCTTC. Its translation is CASSLETGRGYTF.

This clonotype was detected ten times or more. V usage is TRBV5-1 and J usage is TRBJ2-6; no clear D. The CDR3 has 16 residues. Trimming left V 4 bases short and J 3 bases short, with 14 bases between. CDR1 SGHRS and CDR2 YFSETQ come from the germline V gene. The CDR3 sequence is CASSPQVLGGANVLTF. CDR3 DNA: TGCGCCAGCAGCCCGCAGGTCTTGGGTGGGGCCAACGTCCTGACTTTC.

This clonotype was detected many times. The chain uses TRBV7-8 and TRBJ1-2, with TRBD1 as a possible D gene (6 bases). Per germline, CDR1 SGHVS and CDR2 FQNEAQ. Deletions cut 1 base from V and 5 bases from J, with 11 bases between. This CDR3 has 14 amino acids. The CDR3 reads CASSLEAGDYGYTF. The CDR3 bases are TGTGCCAGCAGCTTAGAGGCAGGGGATTATGGCTACACCTTC.

This clonotype has at least ten counts. V gene TRBV12-3 or TRBV12-4 combines with J gene TRBJ2-1; D ambiguous. V was shortened by 7 bases and J by 8 bases, with 15 bases between the two germline ends. The CDR3 spans 13 residues. CDR3 amino acids: CASTPRAPDEQFF. CDR3 coding DNA: TGTGCCAGCACCCCCCGGGCCCCGGATGAGCAGTTCTTC.

This clonotype was counted ten times or more. The chain uses TRBV10-1 and TRBJ2-7; 7 positions agree with TRBD1. After removal of 5 bases from V and 6 bases from J, the junction contained 4 bases not matched to a gene. Germline CDR1 WNHNN, CDR2 SYGVQD (reference sequence). The CDR3 loop spans 12 amino acids. The CDR3 reads CASSKTGSEQYF. The CDR3 DNA follows: TGCGCCAGCAGTAAGACAGGGTCCGAGCAGTACTTC.

This clonotype was recorded at least ten times. The rearrangement links TRBV7-9 to TRBJ2-7, with D unclear. Germline assignment: CDR1 SEHNR and CDR2 FQNEAQ (reference sequence). Trimming shortened V by 7 bases and J by 2 bases, and 12 bases separated the two germline ends. CDR3 length: 13 residues. The CDR3 DNA is TGTGCCAGCATCAAGACTGGTACCTACGAGCAGTACTTC. This sequence encodes CASIKTGTYEQYF.

The V and J genes are TRBV19 and TRBJ2-4; D is perhaps TRBD2 (5 bases). The CDR3 is made up of 14 amino acids. The germline gives CDR1 LNHDA, CDR2 SQIVND (reference sequence). V shed 3 bases and J shed 1 base, with 7 bases lying between them. CDR3 in amino acids: CASSIPGAKNIQYF. Written as DNA, the CDR3 is TGTGCCAGTAGTATTCCGGGGGCCAAAAACATTCAGTACTTC.

The table lists this clonotype with a few counts. V gene TRBV11-2 combines with J gene TRBJ1-4, with a weak D call TRBD1 (5 bases). The CDR3 runs to 16 residues. Between the trimmed V and J ends, which lost 2 bases and 2 bases, there was a span of 12 bases. Germline values: CDR1 SGHAT, CDR2 FQNNGV. The CDR3 region has the DNA TGTGCCAGCAGCTTAAGCTGGGGGTCTACTAATGAAAAACTGTTTTTT. Protein product: CASSLSWGSTNEKLFF.

This clonotype was seen many times. The rearrangement uses TRBV15 and TRBJ2-7; D gene uncertain. The CDR3 extends over 14 amino acids. CDR1 and CDR2 from the germline V gene are LNHNV and YYDKDF (reference sequence). Trimming cost V 0 bases and J 0 bases, with 6 bases left between them. CDR3 sequence reads: CATSRDAFSYEQYF. In nucleotides, the CDR3 is TGTGCCACCAGCAGAGATGCATTCTCCTACGAGCAGTACTTC.

This clonotype was seen at least ten times. The genes are TRBV7-3 and TRBJ2-2; D unresolved. Trimming pared 3 bases from V and 2 bases from J, leaving 10 bases between. This CDR3 has 15 amino acids. Germline CDR1 SGHTA, CDR2 FQGTGA. The CDR3 protein is CASSFGLQNTGELFF. CDR3 nucleotide sequence: TGTGCCAGCAGCTTTGGGCTTCAAAACACCGGGGAGCTGTTTTTT. The full variable domain, rest sourced from reference TRBV7-3 and TRBJ2-2, is GAGVSQTPSNKVTEKGKYVELRCDPISGHTALYWYRQSLGQGPEFLIYFQGTGAADDSGLPNDRFFAVRPEGSVSTLKIQRTERGDSAVYLCASSFGLQNTGELFFGEGSRLTVL.

This clonotype has a count of ten or more. The V call is TRBV27, the J call TRBJ2-1; 8 positions match TRBD2. V shed 3 bases, J shed 4 bases, and the junction held 5 bases outside the gene matches. Germline values: CDR1 MNHEY, CDR2 SMNVEV (reference sequence). CDR3 size: 15 residues. The CDR3 nucleotides read TGTGCCAGCAGTTTTGAACGGGGGGGATACAATGAGCAGTTCTTC. Translated, it gives CASSFERGGYNEQFF.

This clonotype was observed at least ten times. This chain joins TRBV7-9 and TRBJ2-1; 7 nucleotides line up with TRBD2. The length of the CDR3 is 17 residues. Germline V gene lookup returns CDR1 SEHNR and CDR2 FQNEAQ (reference sequence). The trim removed 5 bases at V and 4 bases at J, leaving 14 bases unmatched. CDR3 protein: CASSPGGPAKRYNEQFF. For the CDR3, the DNA is TGTGCCAGCAGCCCGGGGGGTCCAGCTAAACGGTACAATGAGCAGTTCTTC.

This clonotype came up many times. The chain links TRBV7-3 to TRBJ2-5, with a possible D match to TRBD2 (6 bases). This CDR3 comprises 13 residues. Between the trimmed V and J ends, which lost 5 bases and 5 bases, there was a span of 12 bases. Germline V gives CDR1 SGHTA, CDR2 FQGTGA. CDR3 sequence (DNA): TGTGCCAGCAGCGGGGCGGGACGGGAGACCCAGTACTTC. Translating it yields CASSGAGRETQYF.

The rearrangement uses TRBV15 and TRBJ2-7; D ambiguous. The CDR3 loop spans 13 amino acids. CDR1 and CDR2 (germline): LNHNV, YYDKDF (reference sequence). With 1 base removed from V and 3 bases from J, the gap between germline ends came to 7 bases. CDR3 nucleotide sequence: TGTGCCACCAGCAGAGGTGGGGACTACGAGCAGTACTTC. It codes for CATSRGGDYEQYF.

There are many counts of this clonotype. J is TRBJ2-7 and V is TRBV7-8; 8 bases line up with TRBD2. Germline CDR1 is SGHVS and CDR2 is FQNEAQ. There are 16 residues in the CDR3. Trimming at V came to 4 bases and at J to 2 bases, leaving 10 bases not matched to a gene. Written as DNA, the CDR3 is TGTGCCAGCAGCTCTGTTTCCCCGGGGGGGGCCTACGAGCAGTACTTC. Its translation: CASSSVSPGGAYEQYF.

This clonotype was detected only a few times. The chain carries TRBV18 and TRBJ2-1; 14 nucleotides align to TRBD2. CDR3 length: 15 residues. The J segment lost 6 bases and the V segment lost 5 bases, leaving 3 bases of the junction unmatched. Germline CDR1 reads KGHSH; CDR2 reads LQKENI. This CDR3 reads CASSSGTSGGNEQFF. CDR3 DNA sequence: TGTGCCAGCTCATCCGGGACTAGCGGGGGCAATGAGCAGTTCTTC.

In this sample, this clonotype turned up many times. V gene TRBV11-3 combines with J gene TRBJ2-1, with D uncertain. This CDR3 region has 13 residues. V was clipped by 1 base and J by 2 bases, with 3 bases between them. Germline V gene data show CDR1 as SGHNT and CDR2 as YENEEA. CDR3 nucleotide sequence: TGTGCCAGCAGCTTAGGTGCCTACAATGAGCAGTTCTTC. This codes for CASSLGAYNEQFF.

This clonotype was recorded at least ten times. The chain joins TRBV20-1 to TRBJ2-7; D unclear. V was trimmed by 0 bases and J by 6 bases, leaving 12 bases between them. From germline, CDR1 is DFQATT and CDR2 SNEGSKA (reference sequence). This CDR3 contains 13 residues. The CDR3 DNA is TGCAGTGCTAGAGATACGGAGAGGCCCGAGCAGTACTTC. Residues: CSARDTERPEQYF.

This clonotype was seen ten or more times. The chain links TRBV7-2 to TRBJ2-2; no firm D call. Germline V gene lookup returns CDR1 SGHTA and CDR2 FQGNSA. V gave up 0 bases and J gave up 8 bases, with 10 bases separating them. The CDR3 is made up of 14 amino acids. The CDR3 region has the DNA TGTGCCAGCAGCTTAGCGCCGCTGCGGGGGGAGCTGTTTTTT. It specifies CASSLAPLRGELFF.

The V and J genes are TRBV7-9 and TRBJ2-7; TRBD1 matches 8 bases. V shed 1 base, J shed 3 bases, and the junction held 8 bases outside the gene matches. Germline V CDR1 and CDR2: SEHNR, FQNEAQ (reference sequence). This CDR3 has 16 amino acids. CDR3 in amino acids: CASSLVLGQAVYEQYF. In DNA, the CDR3 is TGTGCCAGCAGCTTAGTCCTGGGACAGGCGGTCTACGAGCAGTACTTC.